This TCR beta chain was sequenced for a study of a mutant IDH1 vaccine in newly diagnosed glioma. Study context: Vaccine dosing followed radiotherapy by 4-6 weeks, or accompanied temozolomide cycles. Prior therapy was radiotherapy, temozolomide, or both; most received both. Notes on the study in general: Of all patients, nearly 95% showed vaccine-induced immune responses.

Sequencing was performed with immunoSEQ multiplex PCR; in TCRdb, only in-frame clones are kept and a portion is missing. The sample shows approximately 84,000 clones, 80% to 90% of them seen only once. Points on this clone: Its specificity is unknown.

The time point here: week 47, end of study. Mutant IDH1 20-mer peptide, at 300 ug, made up each vaccine dose, with topical imiquimod. This receptor was identified in a man in his forties with glioma. Sequences were derived from PBMCs, sampled from a glioma patient whose treatment included an IDH1 peptide vaccine.

CDR3 bases: TGTGCCAGCAGCGACCAGGGACTAGCGGGAGTGTTAGATACGCAGTATTTT. It translates to CASSDQGLAGVLDTQYF. J is TRBJ2-3 and V is TRBV7-2; 14 bases match TRBD2. The germline CDR1 and CDR2 sequences are SGHTA and FQGNSA. The CDR3 sequence is 17 residues long. Losses at the gene ends were 5 bases for V and 5 bases for J; bases not matched to a gene: 9.